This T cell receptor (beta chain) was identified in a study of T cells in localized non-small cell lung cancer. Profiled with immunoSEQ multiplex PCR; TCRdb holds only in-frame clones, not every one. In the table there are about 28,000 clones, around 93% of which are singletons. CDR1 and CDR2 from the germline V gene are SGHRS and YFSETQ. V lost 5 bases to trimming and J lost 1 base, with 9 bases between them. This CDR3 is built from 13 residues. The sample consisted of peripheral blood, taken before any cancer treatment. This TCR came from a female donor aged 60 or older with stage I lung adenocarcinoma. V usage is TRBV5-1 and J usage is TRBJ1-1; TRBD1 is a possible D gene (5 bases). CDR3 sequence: CASRFGGNTEAFF. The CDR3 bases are TGCGCCAGCAGATTCGGGGGGAACACTGAAGCTTTCTTT.